The source of this TCR beta chain is a study of blood T cells in healthy people across ages. General study findings and limits: The recorded TCR beta diversity per million T cells decreased in a roughly linear manner with age.

Primed by a sample-barcoded 5' primer and a J-beta primer mix, a second PCR proceeded for about 6 to 11 cycles. One entry per CDR3 protein results from TCRdb running MiXCR on the 5' RACE reads. The sample has 1.5 million to 2 million distinct CDR3 sequences; roughly 30% are singletons. Total RNA was isolated from each sample in quantities of at least 5 micrograms. The CDR3 totals 13 residues. In germline, CDR1 is DFQATT, CDR2 SNEGSKA (reference sequence). Remarks on this clonotype: Antigen: not known.

This receptor was obtained from a young woman in good health. The sample taken for sequencing was blood. The chain combines TRBV20-1 with TRBJ1-5, with D unresolved. CDR3 sequence: CSGRDGTNQPQHF. The CDR3 DNA follows: TGCAGCGGGAGGGATGGCACGAATCAGCCCCAGCATTTT.